This T cell receptor (beta chain) was documented in a study of blood T cell repertoires in COVID-19. Study as a whole: In each case, the material was cDNA or gDNA derived from T cells, B-cell-depleted T cells, or PBMCs.

The germline gives CDR1 MGHRA, CDR2 YSYEKL. The CDR3 contains 16 residues. V shed 1 base and J 12 bases; nucleotides not matched to a gene: 13. Using immunoSEQ multiplex PCR, the repertoire was profiled, and TCRdb retains in-frame clones only, with some absent. The sample shows some 400,000 clones, 80% to 90% of them seen only once. In assigning cohorts, the study relied on participant-reported clinical history. Cohort 3 donors counted as recovered after two negative PCRs, clearance, or resolved symptoms. The chain employs TRBV4-1 and TRBJ2-1; the match to TRBD2 covers 9 bases. This TCR was sampled from a young man who had recovered from COVID-19. Sample: PBMCs or T cells enriched from blood (not recorded which). CDR3 coding DNA: TGCGCCAGCAGCCAAGTGAGGGCGGGGGGGCCCTTTTTGCAGTTCTTC. Translating it yields CASSQVRAGGPFLQFF.